This note documents a single TCR beta chain sequence. Measured with immunoSEQ multiplex PCR; TCRdb has only the in-frame clones, and not every one. The table has 75,000 to 95,000 clones, 70% to 90% seen once; the top ten hold 4.5% to 6%. The entry originates in a study of control samples from healthy donors and cancer patients. The CDR3 length is 13 residues. Germline lookup yields CDR1 SNHLY and CDR2 FYNNEI. V lost 3 bases and J lost 0, with 4 bases in between. Sequencing was carried out using blood. This TCR came from a woman aged 45-59 years in good health. This rearrangement joins TRBV2 to TRBJ2-3, with no clear D. The chain's CDR3 is CASSDGSTDTQYF. CDR3 bases: TGTGCCAGCAGTGACGGGAGCACAGATACGCAGTATTTT.